This TCR delta chain was recorded in a study of gamma-delta chains in newborns, infants, children. About the research overall: Microbial exposure reportedly drives polyclonal innate γδ T cell expansion after birth.

Turning to this clone: A read error may be the cause here, since a much bigger clone is one base away. The same CDR3 is also encoded by other DNA sequences in this sample.

TCRdb reapplied CATT to the reads. The table has 8,000 or so delta-chain clones, about 3.2% seen once; the top ten hold about a sixth. The germline V and J ends were trimmed by 2 bases and 4 bases, with 10 bases remaining between them. CDR1 is GEAIGNYY, CDR2 EKD, per germline. The CDR3 is made up of 14 amino acids. The TCR sequence derives from a child who was a newborn, infant or young child, either healthy, febrile or measles-vaccinated (not recorded which). The chain is built from TRDV2 and TRDJ2; TRDD3 is a possible D gene (5 bases). Sequencing was performed on blood. The DNA for the CDR3 is TGTGCCTGTGACAGGGTGGGGAAGACAGCACAACTCTTCTTT. This sequence encodes CACDRVGKTAQLFF.